These 17 T cell receptor beta chains were all obtained from the same sample, sequenced in a study of blood T cell repertoires in COVID-19. Method: immunoSEQ multiplex PCR; TCRdb's copy keeps in-frame clones and lacks some. The table records about 120,000 clones, 87% of them present only once. The sequencing sample was made of peripheral blood. These receptors were collected from a woman between 65 and 79 years old with acute or convalescent COVID-19.

The V and J genes are TRBV5-5 and TRBJ2-7; D gene uncertain. Per the germline V gene, CDR1 is SGHKS and CDR2 is YYEKEE (reference sequence). The V gene lost 0 bases and the J gene lost 6 bases, with 7 bases spanning the gap. The CDR3 has 12 amino acids. The CDR3 DNA sequence: TGTGCCAGCAGCTTGGGACACGGCGAGCAGTACTTC. Residues: CASSLGHGEQYF.

This sequence joins TRBV9 and TRBJ1-3; maybe TRBD1 (5 bases). In germline, CDR1 is SGDLS, CDR2 YYNGEE. V lost 0 bases and J 0 bases, leaving 10 bases between the germline ends. The CDR3 length is 16 residues. The DNA for the CDR3 is TGTGCCAGCAGCGTAGGGGGCAGTCCCTCTGGAAACACCATATATTTT. Its protein product is CASSVGGSPSGNTIYF.

The rearrangement joins TRBV29-1 to TRBJ2-2; TRBD2 agrees at 9 bases. The CDR3 sequence is 16 residues long. The junction had 8 bases not matched to a gene; V was cut back by 6 bases and J by 0 bases. Germline lookup yields CDR1 SQVTM and CDR2 ANQGSEA. The CDR3: CSVVQAGGTNTGELFF. The CDR3 DNA reads as TGCAGCGTGGTGCAAGCGGGGGGCACGAACACCGGGGAGCTGTTTTTT.

The rearrangement links TRBV29-1 to TRBJ1-2; the D gene is possibly TRBD1 (6 bases). The germline CDR1 and CDR2 sequences are SQVTM and ANQGSEA. CDR3 length: 15 residues. V was clipped by 1 base and J by 0 bases, with 12 bases between them. The CDR3 coding sequence is TGCAGCGTTGAAGGCCCGGACAGTCCTAACTATGGCTACACCTTC. Translation gives CSVEGPDSPNYGYTF. The full variable domain, its missing parts supplied by reference TRBV29-1 and TRBJ1-2, is SAVISQKPSRDICQRGTSLTIQCQVDSQVTMMFWYRQQPGQSLTLIATANQGSEATYESGFVIDKFPISRPNLTFSTLTVSNMSPEDSSIYLCSVEGPDSPNYGYTFGSGTRLTVV.

The CDR3 DNA sequence: TGCGCCAGCACCCCTAGCGGGGGGCCAAATGAGCAGTTCTTC. As protein: CASTPSGGPNEQFF. The chain has TRBV5-1 and TRBJ2-1; 11 bases match TRBD2. After removal of 6 bases from V and 7 bases from J, the junction contained 6 bases not matched to a gene. CDR3 length equals 14 residues. Germline values: CDR1 SGHRS, CDR2 YFSETQ.

The chain links TRBV7-9 to TRBJ2-3; tentatively, D is TRBD1 (5 bases). Trimming took off 5 bases at V and 5 bases at J, with 11 bases between the two ends. The germline V gene encodes CDR1 SEHNR and CDR2 FQNEAQ (reference sequence). The CDR3 contains 13 residues. DNA of the CDR3: TGTGCCAGCAGCCCCAAAGGGGTAGATACGCAGTATTTT. This codes for CASSPKGVDTQYF.

V and J are TRBV11-3 and TRBJ2-3; 7 positions agree with TRBD1. Losses at the gene ends were 5 bases for V and 7 bases for J; bases not matched to a gene: 3. The V gene's germline CDR1 is SGHNT and CDR2 YENEEA. The CDR3 loop spans 12 amino acids. CDR3 sequence (DNA): TGTGCCAGCAGCCAAAGGGGGCATACGCAGTATTTT. Its translation: CASSQRGHTQYF.

The V gene is TRBV5-4, the J gene TRBJ2-1, with TRBD2 matching 10 bases. Germline lookup yields CDR1 SGHNT and CDR2 YYREEE (reference sequence). The CDR3 is 15 amino acids. V lost 4 bases, J lost 8 bases, and 9 bases stayed unmatched. The CDR3 region has the DNA TGTGCCAGCAGCCCCGCTAGCGGGGGAGGGGATGAGCAGTTCTTC. Its translation is CASSPASGGGDEQFF.

V usage is TRBV7-9 and J usage is TRBJ2-5; TRBD2 matches at 11 bases. V shed 10 bases, J shed 5 bases, and the junction held 9 bases outside the gene matches. This CDR3 comprises 14 residues. CDR1 is SEHNR, CDR2 FQNEAQ, per germline (reference sequence). The CDR3 spells CANEPGLAGETQYF. CDR3 nucleotides: TGTGCCAACGAGCCAGGACTAGCGGGCGAGACCCAGTACTTC.

The J gene is TRBJ2-1, the V gene TRBV19; TRBD1 is a possible D gene (6 bases). Trimming shortened V by 6 bases and J by 0 bases, and 18 bases separated the two germline ends. The germline V gene has CDR1 LNHDA and CDR2 SQIVND (reference sequence). The CDR3 covers 17 residues. CDR3: CASRSTKTGSSYNEQFF. The CDR3 nucleotides read TGTGCCAGTAGGAGCACGAAAACAGGGAGCTCCTACAATGAGCAGTTCTTC.

V gene TRBV27 combines with J gene TRBJ2-3; TRBD2 might be the D (5 bases). Trimming took 1 base from V and 3 from J, leaving 26 bases between them. The CDR3 spans 20 residues. CDR1 is MNHEY, CDR2 SMNVEV, per germline (reference sequence). CDR3: CASSLLFGVRQGEGTDTQYF. In DNA form, the CDR3 reads TGTGCCAGCAGTTTATTATTCGGTGTACGGCAAGGAGAGGGTACAGATACGCAGTATTTT.

This chain uses TRBV5-4 with TRBJ1-5, with a possible D match to TRBD1 (5 bases). V was cut by 0 bases and J by 2 bases, with 9 bases left in between. The CDR3 has 15 residues. The V gene's germline CDR1 is SGHNT and CDR2 YYREEE (reference sequence). The CDR3 region has the DNA TGTGCCAGCAGCTTGGGGGGCTCGGGCAATCAGCCCCAGCATTTT. Translated, it gives CASSLGGSGNQPQHF.

The CDR3 bases are TGCGCCAGCAGTGAGCAGGGGCGCCCCTCCTATGGCTACACCTTC. This gives the protein CASSEQGRPSYGYTF. This rearrangement joins TRBV10-2 to TRBJ1-2, with TRBD1 as a possible D gene (6 bases). V dropped 2 bases and J dropped 4 bases, with 14 bases sitting between them. Germline loops: CDR1 WSHSY, CDR2 SAAADI. This CDR3 is 15 amino acids long.

The rearrangement joins TRBV19 to TRBJ2-1; 8 bases are a match to TRBD2. The germline V gene has CDR1 LNHDA and CDR2 SQIVND (reference sequence). The CDR3 is made up of 16 amino acids. V shed 8 bases and J 3 bases; nucleotides not matched to a gene: 12. The CDR3 nucleotides are TGTGCCAGTCGGGGGGGAGGGGGATCCTTCTACAATGAGCAGTTCTTC. Translating gives CASRGGGGSFYNEQFF.

The chain joins TRBV5-1 to TRBJ1-2, with 7 bases fitting TRBD1. Germline V gene lookup returns CDR1 SGHRS and CDR2 YFSETQ. The CDR3 has 17 amino acids. V lost 4 bases and J lost 2; bases outside the gene matches: 14. The CDR3 DNA follows: TGCGCCAGCAGCCCCCCCTTTACCGGACAGGCCAACTATGGCTACACCTTC. Protein sequence: CASSPPFTGQANYGYTF. Full variable domain (rest looked up from reference TRBV5-1 and TRBJ1-2): KAGVTQTPRYLIKTRGQQVTLSCSPISGHRSVSWYQQTPGQGLQFLFEYFSETQRNKGNFPGRFSGRQFSNSRSEMNVSTLELGDSALYLCASSPPFTGQANYGYTFGSGTRLTVV.

This rearrangement joins TRBV6-2 or TRBV6-3 to TRBJ2-1, with 9 bases identical to TRBD1. The CDR3 extends over 15 amino acids. In germline, CDR1 is MNHEY, CDR2 SVGEGT. V shed 6 bases, J shed 7 bases, and the junction held 10 bases outside the gene matches. The CDR3 DNA is TGTGCCAGCAGCACGGACAGGGGCTTGGGAAATGAGCAGTTCTTC. It codes for CASSTDRGLGNEQFF.

The chain is built from TRBV29-1 and TRBJ1-1; 8 bases map to TRBD1. The CDR3 covers 15 residues. V lost 2 bases to trimming and J lost 5 bases; unmatched junction nucleotides: 10. Germline V gene sequence: CDR1 SQVTM, CDR2 ANQGSEA. The chain's CDR3 is CSVENPGRGLTEAFF. In nucleotides, the CDR3 is TGCAGCGTTGAAAATCCCGGCAGGGGGCTAACTGAAGCTTTCTTT.